The clone carrying this TCR beta chain was found once. This specimen comes from a study of blood T cell repertoires in COVID-19. The overall study: Samples of COVID-19 (acute and convalescent) were obtained from the United States, Italy and Spain.

The CDR3 totals 17 residues. The ends were cut back, 3 bases at V and 2 bases at J, with 18 bases in the middle. The germline V gene encodes CDR1 SGDLS and CDR2 YYNGEE. Authors' data handling: Amplifying reference gene primers gave estimates of nucleated cell counts. TCRdb's table, derived via immunoSEQ multiplex PCR, lists solely in-frame clones and lacks some. That table is the source of V, J and clone size, and D and trimming were worked out from the DNA. Counted here are about 280,000 clones, 88% occurring once; the ten biggest clones make up more than 7.5%. This sequence joins TRBV9 and TRBJ2-1, with D perhaps TRBD2 (5 bases). The sequenced sample consisted of peripheral blood. The TCR was taken from a man between 18 and 29 years old with active or convalescent COVID-19. The CDR3 sequence: CASSEALRAGAYNEQFF. As DNA, the CDR3 is TGTGCCAGCAGCGAAGCTCTGAGGGCGGGCGCCTACAATGAGCAGTTCTTC.